This T cell receptor beta chain was documented in a study of blood T cell repertoires in COVID-19. Germline V gene data show CDR1 as SGHRS and CDR2 as YFSETQ. The CDR3 is 17 residues long. Germline trimming cut 4 bases from V and 6 bases from J; bases unmatched to any gene: 13. Sequencing used immunoSEQ multiplex PCR; TCRdb keeps in-frame clones, though not all of them. The profile shows 200,000 to 250,000 clones, approximately 85% of them singletons. The receptor's source is a woman aged 45 to 65 who had recovered from COVID-19. The sample was PBMCs or T cells enriched from blood (not recorded which). The chain is built from TRBV5-1 and TRBJ1-6; 7 bases agree with TRBD1. The CDR3 protein is CASSAGRGGQSNSPLHF. The CDR3 bases are TGCGCCAGCAGCGCAGGACGTGGGGGACAGTCTAATTCACCCCTCCACTTT. The whole variable domain, filled in from reference TRBV5-1 and TRBJ1-6, reads KAGVTQTPRYLIKTRGQQVTLSCSPISGHRSVSWYQQTPGQGLQFLFEYFSETQRNKGNFPGRFSGRQFSNSRSEMNVSTLELGDSALYLCASSAGRGGQSNSPLHFGNGTRLTVT.